These 17 T cell receptor beta chains were all obtained from the same sample, sequenced in a study of blood T cell repertoires in COVID-19. TCRdb's table, derived via immunoSEQ multiplex PCR, lists solely in-frame clones and lacks some. The profile covers about 170,000 clones, with roughly 80% appearing a single time and roughly 2% taken by the ten largest. Sequences were obtained from peripheral blood. Receptors were obtained from a woman of 80 years or more with acute or convalescent COVID-19.

Only a few counts were recorded for this clone. The sample carries other DNA sequences with the same CDR3. This chain connects TRBV12-3 or TRBV12-4 to TRBJ1-2, with D uncertain. Trimming took off 3 bases at V and 0 bases at J, with 5 bases between the two ends. The CDR3 runs to 13 residues. The CDR3 protein is CASSLTSNYGYTF. CDR3 DNA: TGTGCCAGCAGTTTGACTTCTAACTATGGCTACACCTTC.

Here the CDR3 DNA reads TGTGCCAGCAGTTCCCAGGGTAGCGGGAGGGATTACAATGAGCAGTTCTTC. Translation: CASSSQGSGRDYNEQFF. The chain couples TRBV6-2 or TRBV6-3 to TRBJ2-1, with 11 nucleotides matching TRBD2. The CDR3 sequence is 17 residues long. After removal of 4 bases from V and 4 bases from J, the junction contained 9 bases not matched to a gene. CDR1 MNHEY and CDR2 SVGEGT come from the germline V gene.

The chain employs TRBV28 and TRBJ1-6; perhaps TRBD1 as D (6 bases). Germline values: CDR1 MDHEN, CDR2 SYDVKM. The CDR3 consists of 17 residues. The V end was cut by 6 bases, the J end by 5 bases, with 20 bases between. The chain's CDR3 is CASRLPRGASDNSPLHF. DNA of the CDR3: TGTGCCAGCAGACTACCCCGGGGGGCCTCGGATAATTCACCCCTCCACTTT.

The chain joins TRBV5-1 to TRBJ2-2; D is unresolved. The length of the CDR3 is 13 residues. Trimming cost V 1 base and J 6 bases, with 7 bases left between them. CDR1 SGHRS and CDR2 YFSETQ come from the germline V gene. In DNA, the CDR3 is TGCGCCAGCAGCTTGTTTGTATCCGGGGAGCTGTTTTTT. As protein: CASSLFVSGELFF.

This clone was detected a few times. V and J are TRBV6-5 and TRBJ1-6, with a weak D call TRBD1 (5 bases). V was cut by 5 bases and J by 8 bases, with 16 bases left in between. Germline loops: CDR1 MNHEY, CDR2 SVGAGI. This CDR3 has 15 amino acids. This CDR3 reads CASSINRQGDSPLHF. As DNA, the CDR3 is TGTGCCAGCAGTATTAATCGGCAGGGTGATTCACCCCTCCACTTT.

V usage is TRBV19 and J usage is TRBJ2-1; 9 bases map to TRBD1. There are 14 residues in the CDR3. Trimming took 6 bases from V and 8 from J; bases not matched to a gene: 8. In germline, CDR1 is LNHDA, CDR2 SQIVND (reference sequence). The CDR3 here is CASSHGTGLDEQFF. The CDR3 nucleotides are TGTGCCAGTAGCCACGGGACAGGGTTGGATGAGCAGTTCTTC.

The chain employs TRBV19 and TRBJ1-3; D may be TRBD1 (5 bases). This CDR3 is 16 amino acids long. V was cut by 4 bases and J by 0 bases, with 13 bases left in between. Per germline, CDR1 LNHDA and CDR2 SQIVND (reference sequence). The CDR3 region is CASSRSDKSSGNTIYF. The CDR3 nucleotides are TGTGCCAGTAGTAGGTCGGACAAGAGCTCTGGAAACACCATATATTTT.

The V gene is TRBV11-2, the J gene TRBJ2-7; 7 bases agree with TRBD1. In germline, CDR1 is SGHAT, CDR2 FQNNGV. This CDR3 is 14 amino acids long. V was pared by 3 bases and J by 0 bases, with 2 bases of the junction left unmatched. The CDR3 DNA follows: TGTGCCAGCAGCTTCCGGGACAGCTCCTACGAGCAGTACTTC. It is translated as CASSFRDSSYEQYF.

The chain carries TRBV5-1 and TRBJ1-1; 10 bases are a match to TRBD1. This CDR3 region has 15 residues. V was clipped by 4 bases and J by 4 bases; unmatched bases: 7. The germline CDR1 and CDR2 sequences are SGHRS and YFSETQ. CDR3 nucleotides: TGCGCCAGCAGCCCTGCTGGACAGGGGGGCACTGAAGCTTTCTTT. Protein product: CASSPAGQGGTEAFF.

The V gene is TRBV9, the J gene TRBJ2-2, with 10 bases aligning to TRBD1. Germline V gives CDR1 SGDLS, CDR2 YYNGEE. This CDR3 spans 15 amino acids. Germline trimming cut 5 bases from V and 7 bases from J; bases unmatched to any gene: 8. The CDR3 loop reads CASSHGQGGNGELFF. The CDR3 DNA follows: TGTGCCAGCAGTCACGGACAGGGGGGTAACGGGGAGCTGTTTTTT.

The V gene is TRBV5-6, the J gene TRBJ1-5; the D gene is possibly TRBD1 (5 bases). Germline lookup yields CDR1 SGHDT and CDR2 YYEEEE. The CDR3 sequence is 13 residues long. V lost 0 bases, J lost 4 bases, and 5 bases lay in between. The CDR3: CASSLDRNQPQHF. The CDR3 coding sequence is TGTGCCAGCAGCTTGGACAGGAATCAGCCCCAGCATTTT.

V is TRBV30 and J is TRBJ1-4; D gene ambiguous. Germline values: CDR1 GTSNPN, CDR2 SVGIG (reference sequence). V was clipped by 4 bases and J by 0 bases, with 12 bases between them. The CDR3 sequence is 15 residues long. The CDR3 reads CAWNGGSATNEKLFF. The CDR3, as DNA: TGTGCCTGGAATGGAGGGTCCGCAACTAATGAAAAACTGTTTTTT. The variable domain in full, completed from reference TRBV30 and TRBJ1-4, reads SQTIHQWPATLVQPVGSPLSLECTVEGTSNPNLYWYRQAAGRGLQLLFYSVGIGQISSEVPQNLSASRPQDRQFILSSKKLLLSDSGFYLCAWNGGSATNEKLFFGSGTQLSVL.

The chain joins TRBV3-1 (or the pseudogene TRBV3-2) to TRBJ2-5; no clear D. The V gene lost 6 bases and the J gene lost 0 bases, with 14 bases spanning the gap. The CDR3 is 15 amino acids. Per the germline V gene, CDR1 is LGHDT and CDR2 is YNNKEL (reference sequence). The chain's CDR3 is CASRSTPEYQETQYF. The CDR3 region has the DNA TGTGCCAGCAGATCGACACCTGAGTACCAAGAGACCCAGTACTTC.

V usage is TRBV6-6 and J usage is TRBJ2-7; tentatively, D is TRBD1 (5 bases). This CDR3 has 16 residues. Trimming pared 4 bases from V and 1 base from J, leaving 17 bases between. Germline assignment: CDR1 MNHNY and CDR2 SVGAGI (reference sequence). CDR3 residues: CASSSTLVRESYEQYF. The CDR3 nucleotides are TGTGCCAGCAGTTCCACCCTGGTCAGGGAATCCTACGAGCAGTACTTC.

The chain uses TRBV7-2 and TRBJ2-1; 13 positions agree with TRBD2. CDR1 and CDR2 from the germline V gene are SGHTA and FQGNSA. CDR3 length equals 17 residues. Germline trimming cut 5 bases from V and 4 bases from J; bases unmatched to any gene: 8. CDR3 amino acids: CASSPTSGGLRYNEQFF. For the CDR3, the DNA is TGTGCCAGCAGCCCGACTAGCGGGGGGCTTCGGTACAATGAGCAGTTCTTC.

The gene calls are TRBV27 and TRBJ1-1; the match to TRBD1 covers 7 bases. J gave up 1 base and V 5 bases, and 4 bases lay outside the gene matches. Germline V gene lookup returns CDR1 MNHEY and CDR2 SMNVEV (reference sequence). The CDR3 totals 14 residues. CDR3 residues: CASSARQGNTEAFF. In nucleotides, the CDR3 is TGTGCCAGCAGTGCTAGACAGGGGAACACTGAAGCTTTCTTT.

The chain uses TRBV18 and TRBJ2-3, with D perhaps TRBD1 (5 bases). The CDR3 is made up of 15 amino acids. The V and J ends lost 5 bases and 5 bases respectively, with 17 bases between them. Germline lookup yields CDR1 KGHSH and CDR2 LQKENI. This chain's CDR3 is CASSTTGAKGDTQYF. The CDR3 coding sequence is TGTGCCAGCTCAACCACTGGGGCGAAAGGAGATACGCAGTATTTT.